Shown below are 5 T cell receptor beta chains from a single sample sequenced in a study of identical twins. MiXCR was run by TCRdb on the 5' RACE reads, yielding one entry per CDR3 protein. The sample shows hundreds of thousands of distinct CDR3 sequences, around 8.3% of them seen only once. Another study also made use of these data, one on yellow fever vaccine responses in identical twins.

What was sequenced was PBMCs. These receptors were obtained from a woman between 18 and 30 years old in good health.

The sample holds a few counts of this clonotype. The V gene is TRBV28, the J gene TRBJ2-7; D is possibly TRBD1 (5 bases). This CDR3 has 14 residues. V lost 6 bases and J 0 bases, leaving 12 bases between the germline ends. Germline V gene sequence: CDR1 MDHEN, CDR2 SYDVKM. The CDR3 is CASRPTGSSYEQYF. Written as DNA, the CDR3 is TGTGCCAGCAGACCTACAGGTTCCTCCTACGAGCAGTACTTC.

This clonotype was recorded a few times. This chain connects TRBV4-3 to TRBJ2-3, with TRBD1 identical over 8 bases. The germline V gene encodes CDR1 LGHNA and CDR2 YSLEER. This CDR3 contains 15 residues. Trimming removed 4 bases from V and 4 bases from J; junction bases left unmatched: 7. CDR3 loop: CASSLQGANSDTQYF. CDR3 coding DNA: TGCGCCAGCAGCCTTCAGGGGGCTAATTCAGATACGCAGTATTTT.

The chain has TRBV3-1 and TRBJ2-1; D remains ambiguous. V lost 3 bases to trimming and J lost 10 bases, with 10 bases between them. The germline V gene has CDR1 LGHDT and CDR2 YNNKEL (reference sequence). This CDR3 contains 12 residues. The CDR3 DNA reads TGTGCCAGCAGCCATGGGGTGTACGAGCAGTTCTTC. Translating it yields CASSHGVYEQFF.

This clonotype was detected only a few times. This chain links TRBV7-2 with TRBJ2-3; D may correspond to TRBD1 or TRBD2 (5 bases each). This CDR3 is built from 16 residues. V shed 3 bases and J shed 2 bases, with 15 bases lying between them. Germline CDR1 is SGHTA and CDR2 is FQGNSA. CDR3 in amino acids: CASSLPGRLITDTQYF. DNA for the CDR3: TGTGCCAGCAGCTTGCCGGGACGTCTTATCACAGATACGCAGTATTTT.

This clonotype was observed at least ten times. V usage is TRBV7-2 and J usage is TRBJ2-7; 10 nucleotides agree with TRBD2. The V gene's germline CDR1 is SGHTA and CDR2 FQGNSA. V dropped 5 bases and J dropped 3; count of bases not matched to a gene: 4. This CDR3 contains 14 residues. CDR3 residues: CASSRASGGYEQYF. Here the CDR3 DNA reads TGTGCCAGCAGCAGAGCTAGCGGGGGCTACGAGCAGTACTTC.